The 15 T cell receptor beta chains listed next were all sequenced from one sample in a study of T cell responses to AZD1222 COVID-19 vaccine (dated by TCRdb to the early 2020s). The time point label, as the study defines it: baseline before first vaccination. Receptors were amplified or captured by the immunoSEQ multiplex PCR assay. TCRdb limited this immuneACCESS table to in-frame rearrangements with V and J called. A share of clones is missing; checked studies link under half to unresolved V genes, and the rest is unexplained. The sample yields roughly 130,000 clones; around 87% were counted once. The leading ten clones occupy 3.1% of the sample. Source: peripheral blood, taken on day 0 of AZD1222 vaccination. All receptors come from an adult in good health.

This sequence joins TRBV5-1 and TRBJ1-4, with D tentatively TRBD1 (6 bases). This CDR3 spans 15 amino acids. Germline CDR1 SGHRS, CDR2 YFSETQ. Deletions cut 0 bases from V and 4 bases from J, with 10 bases between. The CDR3: CASSLGTVLNEKLFF. For the CDR3, the DNA is TGCGCCAGCAGCTTGGGGACAGTACTTAATGAAAAACTGTTTTTT.

This chain connects TRBV10-3 to TRBJ1-3; D may be TRBD1 (5 bases). The length of the CDR3 is 12 residues. Trimming stripped 8 bases from V and 0 bases from J, with 5 bases between. Germline CDR1 and CDR2: ENHRY and SYGVKD. DNA of the CDR3: TGTGCCATCCAGGGCTCTGGAAACACCATATATTTT. Translation gives CAIQGSGNTIYF.

This chain links TRBV21-1 with TRBJ1-4; TRBD1, the table's D call, lacks a check against the DNA. TRBV21-1 is termed a pseudogene. This CDR3 comprises 18 residues. In DNA, the CDR3 is TGTGCCAGCAGCAAAGCGCAACAGGGGGCCGACTCGAATGAAAAACTGTTTTTT. Translation gives CASSKAQQGADSNEKLFF.

This clone was detected only once. The J gene is TRBJ1-4, the V gene TRBV19; 7 positions agree with TRBD1. The junction had 3 bases not matched to a gene; V was cut back by 3 bases and J by 5 bases. This CDR3 comprises 14 residues. Germline V gene data show CDR1 as LNHDA and CDR2 as SQIVND (reference sequence). The CDR3 spells CASSMGQINEKLFF. CDR3 nucleotides: TGTGCCAGTAGTATGGGACAGATAAATGAAAAACTGTTTTTT.

The gene calls are TRBV7-2 and TRBJ1-1, with a tentative D call TRBD1 (6 bases). The germline V gene encodes CDR1 SGHTA and CDR2 FQGNSA. The CDR3 loop spans 14 amino acids. V was shortened by 0 bases and J by 12 bases, with 17 bases between the two germline ends. The CDR3 spells CASSLAGGEVLSFF. The CDR3 region has the DNA TGTGCCAGCAGCTTAGCAGGGGGGGAGGTTCTTTCTTTCTTT.

The chain has TRBV7-9 and TRBJ2-3; 11 bases match TRBD2. This CDR3 is 16 amino acids long. Germline V gene data show CDR1 as SEHNR and CDR2 as FQNEAQ (reference sequence). Losses at the gene ends were 4 bases for V and 2 bases for J; bases not matched to a gene: 5. CDR3 in DNA: TGTGCCAGCAGCTATGGGACTAGCGGATTCACAGATACGCAGTATTTT. Its translation is CASSYGTSGFTDTQYF.

For the CDR3, the DNA is TGTGCCAGCAAATCGGCGGACGGCACAGATACGCAGTATTTT. Its protein product is CASKSADGTDTQYF. The J gene is TRBJ2-3, the V gene TRBV9; no reliable D call. Germline V gene data show CDR1 as SGDLS and CDR2 as YYNGEE. Trimming shortened V by 6 bases and J by 1 base, and 12 bases separated the two germline ends. This CDR3 has 14 amino acids.

The chain uses TRBV4-2 and TRBJ2-1, with TRBD2 matching 11 bases. The CDR3 loop spans 17 amino acids. Germline CDR1 reads LGHNA; CDR2 reads YNFKEQ. After removal of 3 bases from V and 6 bases from J, the junction contained 10 bases not matched to a gene. In DNA, the CDR3 is TGTGCCAGCAGCCAGGCTGAAACTAGCGGGAGAAGCAATGAGCAGTTCTTC. Protein sequence: CASSQAETSGRSNEQFF.

The CDR3: CATSERGNYGYTF. CDR3 DNA sequence: TGTGCCACCAGTGAGCGGGGAAACTATGGCTACACCTTC. V usage is TRBV24-1 and J usage is TRBJ1-2; D is unclear. V shed 4 bases and J shed 2 bases, with 7 bases lying between them. This CDR3 has 13 amino acids. CDR1 and CDR2 from the germline V gene are KGHDR and SFDVKD.

This chain connects TRBV24-1 to TRBJ2-2, with D possibly TRBD1 on 6 matching bases. The CDR3 runs 14 residues. CDR1 is KGHDR and CDR2 is SFDVKD in the germline V gene. Trimming left V 3 bases short and J 6 bases short, with 10 bases between. CDR3 sequence reads: CATSDTGKPGELFF. CDR3 in DNA: TGTGCCACCAGTGATACAGGGAAACCCGGGGAGCTGTTTTTT.

V gene TRBV7-8 combines with J gene TRBJ2-7; the D gene is possibly TRBD1 (8 bases). Germline CDR1 and CDR2: SGHVS and FQNEAQ. This CDR3 contains 16 residues. Trimming removed 0 bases at V and 7 bases at J, with 19 bases between. In nucleotides, the CDR3 is TGTGCCAGCAGCTTAGCGGACAGGGTGAGGGGGGGAGAGCAGTACTTC. Encoded protein: CASSLADRVRGGEQYF.

The chain is built from TRBV6-2 or TRBV6-3 and TRBJ2-2; D perhaps matches TRBD2 (5 bases). Germline V gives CDR1 MNHEY, CDR2 SVGEGT. The CDR3 loop spans 13 amino acids. Trimming took 1 base from V and 5 from J, leaving 5 bases between them. The CDR3: CASSYWETGELFF. CDR3 in DNA: TGTGCCAGCAGTTACTGGGAGACCGGGGAGCTGTTTTTT.

This sequence joins TRBV11-1 and TRBJ2-1; 7 bases match TRBD2. Germline values: CDR1 SGHAT, CDR2 FQDESV (reference sequence). V shed 8 bases and J 2 bases; nucleotides not matched to a gene: 3. The CDR3 length is 13 residues. The CDR3 reads CASAREAYNEQFF. The CDR3 region has the DNA TGTGCCAGCGCTCGGGAGGCCTACAATGAGCAGTTCTTC.

The chain joins TRBV7-2 to TRBJ2-3; perhaps TRBD2 as D (6 bases). V lost 5 bases and J 4 bases, leaving 10 bases between the germline ends. The CDR3 runs 13 residues. Germline V lookup: CDR1 SGHTA, CDR2 FQGNSA. Written as DNA, the CDR3 is TGTGCCAGCAGCAAGCGGGTCCCAGATACGCAGTATTTT. It translates to CASSKRVPDTQYF.

The chain uses TRBV5-3 and TRBJ2-3; possibly TRBD2 for D (5 bases). TRBV5-3 is marked as an open reading frame, function uncertain. V lost 0 bases, J lost 0 bases, and 17 bases lay in between. CDR3 length equals 18 residues. The CDR3 loop reads CARSLEGLAKTSTDTQYF. The DNA for the CDR3 is TGTGCCAGAAGCTTGGAAGGTTTAGCGAAAACTAGCACAGATACGCAGTATTTT.